This TCR delta chain was profiled in a study of γδ T cells in repeated Plasmodium falciparum infection. Study background: Malian samples came from no-transmission periods or across acute febrile malaria episodes.

Both TRG and TRD chains were sequenced from each sorted sample. TCRdb called clones from the multiplex PCR reads again using CATT. Here the sample spans 70,000 to 95,000 delta-chain clones, 1.4% to 1.5% being singletons. Bulk repertoires came from Vgamma9/Vdelta2+ or Vdelta2-negative gammadelta T cells flow-sorted from PBMC. J was trimmed by 0 bases and V by 2 bases; bases with no gene match: 17. Per germline, CDR1 TSWWSYY and CDR2 QGS. CDR3 size: 21 residues. The sample taken for sequencing was gamma-delta T cells from blood. The sequence was obtained from a pool of human donors (malaria-infected and uninfected, not separated). J is TRDJ1 and V is TRDV1; 11 bases map to TRDD3. TCRdb supplies no J gene; here it was assigned by aligning the nucleotide sequence to germline. The chain's CDR3 is CALGERGDWGISQGYTDKLIF. The CDR3 DNA is TGTGCTCTTGGGGAAAGGGGCGACTGGGGGATATCCCAGGGGTACACCGATAAACTCATCTTT.